The 18 T cell receptor beta chains reported below all come from one sample, sequenced in a study of identical twins. TCRdb independently ran MiXCR on the 5' RACE reads; one entry per CDR3 protein. The sample yields 400,000 to 550,000 distinct CDR3 sequences, 24% seen once. This sample also belongs to another study, concerning T cells expressing NK-cell markers.

The source material was CD4+ T cells sorted from blood. These receptors all stem from a woman aged 18-29 years in good health.

The chain uses TRBV5-1 and TRBJ2-7; 10 nucleotides align to TRBD1. Trimming took 3 bases from V and 4 from J; bases not matched to a gene: 4. The CDR3 is 14 residues long. Germline CDR1 SGHRS, CDR2 YFSETQ. In DNA form, the CDR3 reads TGCGCCAGCAGCTCTGGGACAGGGGAGTACGAGCAGTACTTC. This codes for CASSSGTGEYEQYF.

This clonotype was observed a few times. The chain couples TRBV19 to TRBJ2-1; weak D call: TRBD2 (6 bases). The CDR3 runs to 15 residues. Trimming took off 4 bases at V and 8 bases at J, with 18 bases between the two ends. The germline V gene encodes CDR1 LNHDA and CDR2 SQIVND (reference sequence). The CDR3 sequence: CASSKSITSIDEQFF. The DNA for the CDR3 is TGTGCCAGTAGTAAATCGATTACTAGCATCGATGAGCAGTTCTTC.

This clonotype was counted only a few times. This sequence joins TRBV7-9 and TRBJ1-1, with D uncertain. V lost 7 bases and J lost 1, with 19 bases in between. CDR1 SEHNR and CDR2 FQNEAQ come from the germline V gene (reference sequence). The CDR3 sequence is 16 residues long. The CDR3 nucleotides are TGTGCCAGCACCCAATACATGAGACACCAGAACACTGAAGCTTTCTTT. Its translation is CASTQYMRHQNTEAFF.

This clonotype occurred a few times. The DNA for the CDR3 is TGTGCCAGCAGTTTTGGACTAGCGGGAGGGACCCAGTACTTC. Translation gives CASSFGLAGGTQYF. The V call is TRBV12-3 or TRBV12-4, the J call TRBJ2-5, with TRBD2 matching over 14 bases. V lost 3 bases to trimming and J lost 7 bases; unmatched junction nucleotides: 1. The length of the CDR3 is 14 residues.

There are a few counts of this clonotype. This chain connects TRBV20-1 to TRBJ1-5, with D perhaps TRBD1 (6 bases). The CDR3 runs to 13 residues. The germline V gene has CDR1 DFQATT and CDR2 SNEGSKA (reference sequence). Trimming removed 5 bases at V and 8 bases at J, with 16 bases between. CDR3 in amino acids: CSASTGPWEPQHF. Here the CDR3 DNA reads TGCAGTGCTTCGACAGGCCCTTGGGAGCCCCAGCATTTT.

In this sample, this clonotype turned up a few times. The chain recombines TRBV5-6 with TRBJ1-2, with TRBD1 matching over 8 bases. CDR3 length: 15 amino acids. J lost 6 bases, V lost 0 bases, and 7 bases had no gene match. CDR1 is SGHDT, CDR2 YYEEEE, per germline. This CDR3 is CASSLGQGQGDGYTF. Here the CDR3 DNA reads TGTGCCAGCAGCTTGGGACAGGGGCAAGGGGATGGCTACACCTTC.

This clonotype was seen a few times. The chain uses TRBV5-1 and TRBJ2-3; a weak D match, TRBD2 (6 bases). Between the trimmed V and J ends, which lost 4 bases and 0 bases, there was a span of 12 bases. Germline CDR1 SGHRS, CDR2 YFSETQ. The CDR3 is made up of 15 amino acids. CDR3 region: CASSKSGQSTDTQYF. The CDR3 nucleotides are TGCGCCAGCAGCAAGAGCGGGCAAAGCACAGATACGCAGTATTTT.

This clonotype was counted only a few times. The CDR3 here is CASSLGDISYNEQFF. The DNA for the CDR3 is TGCGCCAGCAGCTTGGGGGACATCTCCTACAATGAGCAGTTCTTC. The J gene is TRBJ2-1, the V gene TRBV5-1; D perhaps matches TRBD1 (6 bases). V gave up 0 bases and J gave up 0 bases, with 7 bases separating them. Germline V gene lookup returns CDR1 SGHRS and CDR2 YFSETQ. This CDR3 contains 15 residues.

The V gene is TRBV20-1, the J gene TRBJ2-5, with TRBD2 identical over 10 bases. Per germline, CDR1 DFQATT and CDR2 SNEGSKA (reference sequence). V shed 0 bases, J shed 1 base, and the junction held 2 bases outside the gene matches. There are 15 residues in the CDR3. Here the CDR3 DNA reads TGCAGTGCTAGAGATGTAGCGGGGGGCCAAGAGACCCAGTACTTC. Translated, it gives CSARDVAGGQETQYF.

This clonotype was seen only a few times. The chain couples TRBV29-1 to TRBJ2-3; D assignment may be TRBD1 or TRBD2 (5 bases each). CDR3 size: 13 residues. The V gene's germline CDR1 is SQVTM and CDR2 ANQGSEA. V was trimmed by 3 bases and J by 6 bases, leaving 13 bases between them. The DNA of the CDR3 is TGCAGCGTTGACTGGGGGAGACGTGATACGCAGTATTTT. Translation: CSVDWGRRDTQYF.

The rearrangement uses TRBV12-3 or TRBV12-4 and TRBJ2-7; no reliable D call. V lost 5 bases to trimming and J lost 2 bases, with 10 bases between them. CDR3 length: 13 residues. CDR3 DNA sequence: TGTGCCAGCAGTGGCCGGGCCCCCTACGAGCAGTACTTC. This sequence encodes CASSGRAPYEQYF.

This clonotype turned up a few times. The gene calls are TRBV20-1 and TRBJ2-2, with unresolved D. Trimming removed 3 bases from V and 4 bases from J, with 9 bases in between. The length of the CDR3 is 13 residues. The V gene's germline CDR1 is DFQATT and CDR2 SNEGSKA (reference sequence). The CDR3 protein is CSASDRTTGELFF. The CDR3 coding sequence is TGCAGTGCTAGCGACCGGACCACCGGGGAGCTGTTTTTT.

The chain carries TRBV6-5 and TRBJ2-2; D is possibly TRBD2 (6 bases). CDR1 is MNHEY and CDR2 is SVGAGI in the germline V gene. The CDR3 extends over 16 amino acids. Trimming shortened V by 0 bases and J by 2 bases, and 10 bases separated the two germline ends. This CDR3 reads CASSYSRGINTGELFF. CDR3 DNA: TGTGCCAGCAGTTACTCGCGCGGGATAAACACCGGGGAGCTGTTTTTT.

J is TRBJ2-6 and V is TRBV4-3; D not resolved. Trimming stripped 8 bases from V and 0 bases from J, with 8 bases between. Germline V lookup: CDR1 LGHNA, CDR2 YSLEER. The CDR3 covers 14 residues. Here the CDR3 reads CASRRFSGANVLTF. CDR3 DNA sequence: TGCGCCAGCCGACGGTTCTCTGGGGCCAACGTCCTGACTTTC.

The gene calls are TRBV13 and TRBJ2-2, with D maybe TRBD2 (5 bases). The germline V and J ends were trimmed by 7 bases and 2 bases, with 14 bases remaining between them. CDR1 and CDR2 from the germline V gene are PRHDT and FYEKMQ (reference sequence). The CDR3 runs to 15 residues. The CDR3 is CASTSRGKNTGELFF. The DNA of the CDR3 is TGTGCCAGCACCTCTCGAGGGAAAAACACCGGGGAGCTGTTTTTT.

This chain connects TRBV19 to TRBJ1-1; 7 nucleotides match TRBD1. Germline lookup yields CDR1 LNHDA and CDR2 SQIVND (reference sequence). The CDR3 spans 15 residues. The V and J ends lost 4 bases and 0 bases, in that order; junction bases with no gene match: 5. DNA of the CDR3: TGTGCCAGTAGTACCCCCGGGACAGTGAACACTGAAGCTTTCTTT. This gives the protein CASSTPGTVNTEAFF.

The chain links TRBV5-1 to TRBJ2-2; tentatively, D is TRBD2 (6 bases). The germline V gene has CDR1 SGHRS and CDR2 YFSETQ. The CDR3 sequence is 13 residues long. V was cut by 3 bases and J by 10 bases, with 13 bases left in between. The CDR3 is CASSSMGGEELFF. The CDR3 region has the DNA TGCGCCAGCAGCTCAATGGGGGGAGAGGAGCTGTTTTTT.

This chain links TRBV4-3 with TRBJ2-7; D is possibly TRBD1 or TRBD2 (5 bases each). Trimming pared 0 bases from V and 6 bases from J, leaving 12 bases between. The CDR3 is made up of 14 amino acids. Looked up from germline, CDR1 is LGHNA and CDR2 is YSLEER. CDR3 loop: CASSQEGAGSEQYF. The CDR3 nucleotides are TGCGCCAGCAGCCAAGAAGGTGCAGGGAGCGAGCAGTACTTC.